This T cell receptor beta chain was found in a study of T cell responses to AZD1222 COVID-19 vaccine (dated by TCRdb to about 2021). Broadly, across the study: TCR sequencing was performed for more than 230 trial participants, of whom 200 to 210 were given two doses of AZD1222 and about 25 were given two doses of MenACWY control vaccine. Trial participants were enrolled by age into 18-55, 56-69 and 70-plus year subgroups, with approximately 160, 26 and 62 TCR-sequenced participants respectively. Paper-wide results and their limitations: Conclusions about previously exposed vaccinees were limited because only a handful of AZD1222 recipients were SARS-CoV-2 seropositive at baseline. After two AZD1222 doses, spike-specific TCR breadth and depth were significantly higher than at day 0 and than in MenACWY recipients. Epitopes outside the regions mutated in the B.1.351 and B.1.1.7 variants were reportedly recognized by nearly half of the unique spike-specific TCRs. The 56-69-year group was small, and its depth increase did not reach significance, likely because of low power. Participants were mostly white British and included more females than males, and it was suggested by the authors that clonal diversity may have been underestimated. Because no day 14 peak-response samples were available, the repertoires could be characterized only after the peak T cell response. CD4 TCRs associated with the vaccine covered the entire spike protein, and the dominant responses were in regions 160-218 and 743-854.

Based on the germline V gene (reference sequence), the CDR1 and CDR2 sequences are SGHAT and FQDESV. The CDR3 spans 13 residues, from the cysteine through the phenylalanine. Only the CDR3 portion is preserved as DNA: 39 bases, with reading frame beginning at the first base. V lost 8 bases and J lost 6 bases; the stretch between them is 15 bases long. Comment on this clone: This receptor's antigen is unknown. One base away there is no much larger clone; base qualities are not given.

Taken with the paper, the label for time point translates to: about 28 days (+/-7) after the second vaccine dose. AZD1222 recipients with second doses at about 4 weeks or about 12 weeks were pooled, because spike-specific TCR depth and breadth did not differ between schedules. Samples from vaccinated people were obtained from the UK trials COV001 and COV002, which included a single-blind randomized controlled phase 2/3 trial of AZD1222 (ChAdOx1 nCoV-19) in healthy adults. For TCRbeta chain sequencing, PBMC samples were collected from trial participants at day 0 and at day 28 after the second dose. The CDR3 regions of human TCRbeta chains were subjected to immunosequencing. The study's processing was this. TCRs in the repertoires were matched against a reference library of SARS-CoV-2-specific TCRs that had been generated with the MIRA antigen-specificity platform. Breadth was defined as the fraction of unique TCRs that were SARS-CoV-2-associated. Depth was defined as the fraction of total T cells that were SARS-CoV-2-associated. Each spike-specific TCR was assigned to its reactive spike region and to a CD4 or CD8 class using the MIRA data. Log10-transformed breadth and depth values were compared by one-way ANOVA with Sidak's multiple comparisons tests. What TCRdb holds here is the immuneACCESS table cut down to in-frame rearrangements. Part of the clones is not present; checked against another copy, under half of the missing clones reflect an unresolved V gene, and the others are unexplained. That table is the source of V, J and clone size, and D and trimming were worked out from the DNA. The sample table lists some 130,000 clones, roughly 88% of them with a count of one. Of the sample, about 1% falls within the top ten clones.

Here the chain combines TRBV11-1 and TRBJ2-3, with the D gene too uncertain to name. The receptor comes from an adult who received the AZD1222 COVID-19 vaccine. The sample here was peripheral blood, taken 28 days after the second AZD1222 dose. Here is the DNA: TGTGCCAGCGCCTGGAACCTCCCCGATACGCAGTATTTT. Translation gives CASAWNLPDTQYF.